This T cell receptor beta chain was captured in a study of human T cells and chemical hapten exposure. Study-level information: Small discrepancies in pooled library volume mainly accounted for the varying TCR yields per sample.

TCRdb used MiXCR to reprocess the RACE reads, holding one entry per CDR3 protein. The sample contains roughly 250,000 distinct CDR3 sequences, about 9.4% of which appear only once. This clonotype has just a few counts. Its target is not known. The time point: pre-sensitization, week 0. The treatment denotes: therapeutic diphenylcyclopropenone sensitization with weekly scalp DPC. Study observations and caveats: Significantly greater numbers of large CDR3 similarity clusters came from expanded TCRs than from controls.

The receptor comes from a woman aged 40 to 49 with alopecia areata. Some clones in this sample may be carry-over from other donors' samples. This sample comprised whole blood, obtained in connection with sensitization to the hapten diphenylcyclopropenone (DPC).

The CDR3 DNA reads TGTGCCAGCAGCCAAGGCGGGGCCCTATCCTACAATGAGCAGTTCTTC. Protein product: CASSQGGALSYNEQFF. The V and J genes are TRBV3-1 and TRBJ2-1, with a weak D call TRBD2 (6 bases). The length of the CDR3 is 16 residues. V lost 1 base to trimming and J lost 1 base, with 11 bases between them. CDR1 is LGHDT and CDR2 is YNNKEL in the germline V gene (reference sequence).